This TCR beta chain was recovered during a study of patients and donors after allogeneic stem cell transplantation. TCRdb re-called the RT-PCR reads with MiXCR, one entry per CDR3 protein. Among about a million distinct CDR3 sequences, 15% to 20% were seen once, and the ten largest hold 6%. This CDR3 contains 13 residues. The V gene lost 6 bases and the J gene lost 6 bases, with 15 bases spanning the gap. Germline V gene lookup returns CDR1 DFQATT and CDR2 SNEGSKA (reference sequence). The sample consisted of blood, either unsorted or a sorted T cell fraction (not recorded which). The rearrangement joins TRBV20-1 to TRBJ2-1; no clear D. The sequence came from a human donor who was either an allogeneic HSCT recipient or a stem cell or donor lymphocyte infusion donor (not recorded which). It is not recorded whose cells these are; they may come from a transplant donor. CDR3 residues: CSALDRIPNEQFF. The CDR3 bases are TGCAGTGCATTAGACCGAATCCCCAATGAGCAGTTCTTC.